The 5 T cell receptor beta chains below all came from one sample that was sequenced in a study of T cell responses to AZD1222 COVID-19 vaccine. TCRdb keeps only in-frame clones here, not all; method: immunoSEQ multiplex PCR. The sample has 110,000 to 150,000 clones; more than 75% are singletons. The sequencing here drew on peripheral blood, taken 28 days after the second AZD1222 dose. These receptors were obtained from an adult who received the AZD1222 COVID-19 vaccine.

This chain uses TRBV19 with TRBJ1-5; D remains unclear. Germline CDR1 and CDR2: LNHDA and SQIVND (reference sequence). Trimming shortened V by 4 bases and J by 3 bases, and 13 bases separated the two germline ends. The CDR3 loop spans 15 amino acids. CDR3 coding DNA: TGTGCCAGTAGTAGGCGTAGGGATCTCAATCAGCCCCAGCATTTT. This translates into CASSRRRDLNQPQHF.

The chain has TRBV7-2 and TRBJ1-2; D perhaps matches TRBD1 (5 bases). This CDR3 comprises 14 residues. Trimming stripped 3 bases from V and 2 bases from J, with 10 bases between. Germline CDR1 is SGHTA and CDR2 is FQGNSA. CDR3 sequence: CASSFSGFNYGYTF. CDR3 nucleotide sequence: TGTGCCAGCAGCTTCTCAGGGTTCAACTATGGCTACACCTTC.

The rearrangement joins TRBV7-2 to TRBJ1-5; D perhaps matches TRBD1 (6 bases). This CDR3 region has 16 residues. Between the trimmed V and J ends, which lost 2 bases and 4 bases, there was a span of 15 bases. The V gene's germline CDR1 is SGHTA and CDR2 FQGNSA. The CDR3 nucleotides are TGTGCCAGCAGCTTAAATCATGGGGGCAATAATCAGCCCCAGCATTTT. Translating gives CASSLNHGGNNQPQHF.

V and J are TRBV18 and TRBJ2-7; TRBD1 aligns across 8 bases. Germline assignment: CDR1 KGHSH and CDR2 LQKENI. The length of the CDR3 is 15 residues. With V trimmed by 6 bases and J by 2 bases, 9 bases remained unmatched. CDR3 region: CASSQGQALTYEQYF. In DNA form, the CDR3 reads TGTGCCAGCTCCCAGGGACAGGCCCTCACCTACGAGCAGTACTTC.

The rearrangement links TRBV28 to TRBJ2-7; TRBD2 might be the D (5 bases). Germline CDR1 is MDHEN and CDR2 is SYDVKM. V lost 6 bases to trimming and J lost 0 bases, with 24 bases between them. The CDR3 covers 18 residues. As DNA, the CDR3 is TGTGCCAGCAGCCTACCCCCGTTCGCGGGTAGCCACTCCTACGAGCAGTACTTC. Its translation is CASSLPPFAGSHSYEQYF.